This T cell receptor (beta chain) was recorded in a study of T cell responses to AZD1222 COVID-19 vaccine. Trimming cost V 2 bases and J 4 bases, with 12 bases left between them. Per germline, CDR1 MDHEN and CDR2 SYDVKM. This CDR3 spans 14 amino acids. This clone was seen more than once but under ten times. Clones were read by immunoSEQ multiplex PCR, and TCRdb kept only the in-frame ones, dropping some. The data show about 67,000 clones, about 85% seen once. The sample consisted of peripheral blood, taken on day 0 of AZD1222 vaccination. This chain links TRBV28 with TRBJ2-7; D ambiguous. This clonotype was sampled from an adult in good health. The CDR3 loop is CASSLKAALYEQYF. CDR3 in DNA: TGTGCCAGCAGTTTAAAAGCAGCCTTATACGAGCAGTACTTC.